This TCR beta chain is from a study of T cell responses to AZD1222 COVID-19 vaccine (dated by TCRdb to the early 2020s). Background on the whole study: A total of just over 230 trial participants underwent TCR sequencing, of whom approximately 200 had received two doses of AZD1222 and 26 had received two doses of the MenACWY control vaccine. Trial participants were enrolled by age into subgroups of 18-55, 56-69 and 70-plus years, and around 150, 28 and 57 TCR-sequenced participants, respectively, were included in these subgroups.

CDR1 is given as MDHEN and CDR2 as SYDVKM, both from the germline V gene. The germline V and J ends show losses of 6 bases and 3 bases respectively, and no gene match explains 4 bases of the junction. The cysteine opens and the phenylalanine closes a CDR3 of 14 amino acids. Kept here is only the CDR3 DNA, which spans 42 bases and is read in frame from base 1. The CDR3 regions of human TCRbeta chains were analyzed by immunosequencing. The authors' analysis ran thus. TCRs in the repertoires were matched against a reference library of SARS-CoV-2-specific TCRs that had been generated with the MIRA antigen-specificity platform. Breadth meant the fraction of unique TCRs that were SARS-CoV-2-associated, whereas depth meant the fraction of total T cells that were SARS-CoV-2-associated. Each spike-specific TCR was assigned to its reactive spike region and to a CD4 or CD8 class using the MIRA data. Log10-transformed breadth and depth values were compared by one-way ANOVA with Sidak's multiple comparisons tests. TCRdb took this table from immuneACCESS and kept in-frame rearrangements with V and J called. Such tables lack part of the clones; where checked against another copy, unresolved V genes explain under half of the gap, and the rest is unexplained. The DNA gave D and trimming, while V, J and clone size come from that table. In this sample the table shows about 86,000 clones, almost 90% of which occur a single time. The top ten hold 10% of the sample.

The intended sense of this specimen's time point label: baseline before first vaccination. Explained via the paper, the treatment or condition label denotes: meningococcal conjugate vaccine given as trial control. Samples from vaccinated people were obtained from the UK trials COV001 and COV002, which included a single-blind randomized controlled phase 2/3 trial of AZD1222 (ChAdOx1 nCoV-19) in healthy adults. For TCRbeta chain sequencing, PBMC samples from trial participants were taken at day 0 and at day 28 after the second dose. Broad study findings and their caveats: Conclusions about previously exposed vaccinees were limited because only five to seven AZD1222 recipients were SARS-CoV-2 seropositive at baseline. Participants were mostly white British, with more females than males. The authors suggested clonal diversity may have been underestimated. A significant rise in spike-specific TCR breadth and depth was observed after two AZD1222 doses relative to day 0 and relative to MenACWY recipients. In the small 56-69-year group, the increase in depth fell short of significance, most likely because of low power. No day 14 peak-response samples were available, so repertoires were characterized only after the peak T cell response. Reportedly, close to half of the unique spike-specific TCRs recognized epitopes lying outside the regions that are mutated in the B.1.351 and B.1.1.7 variants. The vaccine-associated CD4 TCRs covered the entire spike protein, and the dominant responses fell in regions 160-218 and 743-854.

Details on this clone: This clone's antigen is unknown. No base-level quality is on record; no much larger clone is a single base apart.

The sequencing here drew on peripheral blood, taken on day 0 of MenACWY control vaccination. The V and J segments used are TRBV28 and TRBJ1-5; TRBD1 agrees with 8 junctional bases. The receptor's source is an adult in good health. The CDR3 region: CASSPGQANQPQHF. The nucleotides are TGTGCCAGCAGCCCGGGACAGGCCAATCAGCCCCAGCATTTT.